This TCR beta chain derives from a study of CD8+ T cells in alopecia areata. Study context: Treatment comprised oral tofacitinib, 5 to 10 mg twice daily, in treated patients. Scoring of severity for treated patients was based on percentage of affected scalp area.

RNA extraction and reverse transcription yielded cDNA as sequencing template. Clones were sequenced by immunoSEQ multiplex PCR, and TCRdb holds only the in-frame ones, with some missing. The data contain over 150,000 clones, 60% of them singletons. Study results and caveats: Scalp data also include sequences from resident alphabeta T cells of normal skin.

In this sample, this clone turned up many times. What it recognizes is unknown. The V end was cut by 5 bases, the J end by 2 bases, with 14 bases between. The CDR3 is 15 residues long. Germline-derived CDR1 and CDR2 are MNHEY and SMNVEV (reference sequence). Treatment given: oral pan-JAK inhibitor, 5-10 mg twice daily. This chain connects TRBV27 to TRBJ2-3, with D perhaps assigned TRBD1 or TRBD2 (5 bases each). The source material was CD4+ T cells sorted from blood, sampled at week 24, from a patient treated with tofacitinib. This sequence was found in a human donor with alopecia areata. The CDR3, as DNA: TGTGCCAGCAGTGTGAGGGGTCAGTCCACAGATACGCAGTATTTT. Its protein product is CASSVRGQSTDTQYF.